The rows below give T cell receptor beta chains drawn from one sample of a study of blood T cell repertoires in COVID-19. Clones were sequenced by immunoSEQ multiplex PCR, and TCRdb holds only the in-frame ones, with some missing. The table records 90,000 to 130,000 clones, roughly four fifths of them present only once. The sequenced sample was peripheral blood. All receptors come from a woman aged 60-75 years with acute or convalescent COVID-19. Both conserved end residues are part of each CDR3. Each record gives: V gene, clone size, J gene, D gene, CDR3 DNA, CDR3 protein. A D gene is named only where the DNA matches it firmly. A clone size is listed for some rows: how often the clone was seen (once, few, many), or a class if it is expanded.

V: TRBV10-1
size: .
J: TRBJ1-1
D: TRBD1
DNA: TGCGCCAGCAGTGGGCCCCGGGACAGCCACACTGAAGCTTTCTTT
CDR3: CASSGPRDSHTEAFF

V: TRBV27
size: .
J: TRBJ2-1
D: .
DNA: TGTGCCAGCAGTCCCGTGACAGGGAGGCTCCATGAGCAGTTCTTC
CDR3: CASSPVTGRLHEQFF

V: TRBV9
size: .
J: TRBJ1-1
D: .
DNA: TGTGCCAGCAGCGTTTTGGGGGGGATGAACACTGAAGCTTTCTTT
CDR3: CASSVLGGMNTEAFF

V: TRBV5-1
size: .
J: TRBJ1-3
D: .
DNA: TGCGCCAGCAGCTTGGCCGGGAACAGAGGAAACACCATATATTTT
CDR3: CASSLAGNRGNTIYF

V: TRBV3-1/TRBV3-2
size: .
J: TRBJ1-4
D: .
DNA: TGTGCCAGCAGCCGGAACCCCGGGGATGAAAAACTGTTTTTT
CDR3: CASSRNPGDEKLFF

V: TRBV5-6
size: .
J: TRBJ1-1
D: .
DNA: TGTGCCAGCCTAGGCATCGGGGGGGAAACTGAAGCTTTCTTT
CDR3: CASLGIGGETEAFF

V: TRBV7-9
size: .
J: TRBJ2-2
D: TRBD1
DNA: TGTGCCAGCAGCTTAGTCGCAGGGGGCACCGGGGAGCTGTTTTTT
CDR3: CASSLVAGGTGELFF

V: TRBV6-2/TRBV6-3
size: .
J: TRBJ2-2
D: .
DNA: TGTGCCAGCAGTTATATGGGACAGAACACCGGGGAGCTGTTTTTT
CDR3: CASSYMGQNTGELFF

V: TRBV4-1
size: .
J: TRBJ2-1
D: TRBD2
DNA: TGCGCCAGCAGCTATAGCGGGGGGGCGATAAATGAGCAGTTCTTC
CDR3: CASSYSGGAINEQFF

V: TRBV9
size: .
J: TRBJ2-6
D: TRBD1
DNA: TGTGCCAGCAGCTCGGACAGGAGCTCTGGGGCCAACGTCCTGACTTTC
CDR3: CASSSDRSSGANVLTF

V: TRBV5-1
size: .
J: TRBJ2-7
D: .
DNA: TGCGCCAGCAGCCTCACAGGGACGTACGAGCAGTACTTC
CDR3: CASSLTGTYEQYF

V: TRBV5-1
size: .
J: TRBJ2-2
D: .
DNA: TGCGCCAGCAAACTCCGGGACAACAAGAACACCGGGGAGCTGTTTTTT
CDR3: CASKLRDNKNTGELFF

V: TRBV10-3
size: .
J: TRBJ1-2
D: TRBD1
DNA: TGTGCCATCAGGATTTCCGACAGGGGTTTTTGGGGCTACACCTTC
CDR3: CAIRISDRGFWGYTF

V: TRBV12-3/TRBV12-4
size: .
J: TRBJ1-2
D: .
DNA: TGTGCCAGCAGTACCACAGCTCGAACGGTCTACACCTTC
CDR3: CASSTTARTVYTF

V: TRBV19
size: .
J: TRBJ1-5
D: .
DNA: TGTGCCAGTAGTATAAACGACGGAGATCAGCCCCAGCATTTT
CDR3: CASSINDGDQPQHF

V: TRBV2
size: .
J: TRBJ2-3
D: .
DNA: TGTGCCAGCAGGGACATTAGCACAGATACGCAGTATTTT
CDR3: CASRDISTDTQYF

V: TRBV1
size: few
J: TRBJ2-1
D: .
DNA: TGCACCAGCAGCCAACCCGGGGAGACGAGGGCTTGGGAGCAGTTCTTC
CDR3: CTSSQPGETRAWEQFF

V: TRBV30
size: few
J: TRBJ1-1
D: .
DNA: TGTGCCTGGAGTTTGGACAGACCCCTGAACACTGAAGCTTTCTTT
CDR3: CAWSLDRPLNTEAFF

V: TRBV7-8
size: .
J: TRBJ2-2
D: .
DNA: TGTGCCAGCAGCTTAGCGGACAGGAACACCGGGGAGCTGTTTTTT
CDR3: CASSLADRNTGELFF

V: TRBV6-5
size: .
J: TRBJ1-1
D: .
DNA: TGTGCCAGCAGGGGGGGGGCACTGGTCCTACGAGCTTTCTTT
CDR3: CASRGGALVLRAFF

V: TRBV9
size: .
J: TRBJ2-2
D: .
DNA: TGTGCCAGCAGCGACAATTGGACCGGGGAGCTGTTTTTT
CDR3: CASSDNWTGELFF

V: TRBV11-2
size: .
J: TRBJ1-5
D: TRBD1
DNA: TGTGCCAGCAGCTTGGGGACAGGGGCGAATCAGCCCCAGCATTTT
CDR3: CASSLGTGANQPQHF

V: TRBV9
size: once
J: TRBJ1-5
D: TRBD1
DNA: TGTGCCAGCAGCGAGGGGGCCAATCAGCCCCAGCATTTT
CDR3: CASSEGANQPQHF

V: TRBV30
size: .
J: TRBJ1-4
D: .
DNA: TGTGCCTGGAGTCCTACCCGCGATGAAAAACTGTTTTTT
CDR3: CAWSPTRDEKLFF

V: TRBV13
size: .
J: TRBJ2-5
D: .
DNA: TGTGCCAGCACCCAAGAGGCCCAAGAGACCCAGTACTTC
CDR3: CASTQEAQETQYF

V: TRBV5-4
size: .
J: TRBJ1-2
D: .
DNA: TGTGCCAGCAGTCTCCCGGCTAACTATGGCTACACCTTC
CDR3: CASSLPANYGYTF

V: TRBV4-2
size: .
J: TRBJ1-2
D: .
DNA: TGTGCCAGCAGCCAAGTAACAGAAGGTAACTATGGCTACACCTTC
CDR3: CASSQVTEGNYGYTF

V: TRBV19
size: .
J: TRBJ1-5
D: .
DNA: TGTGCCAGTAATTGGCGGAGCAATCAGCCCCAGCATTTT
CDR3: CASNWRSNQPQHF

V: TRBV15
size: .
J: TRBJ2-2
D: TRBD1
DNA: TGTGCCACGAGTGGGGACAGAGACACCGGGGAGCTGTTTTTT
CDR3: CATSGDRDTGELFF

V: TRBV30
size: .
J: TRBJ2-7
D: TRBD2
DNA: TGTGCCTGGACCCCGGGAGGGGAGCAGTACTTC
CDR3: CAWTPGGEQYF

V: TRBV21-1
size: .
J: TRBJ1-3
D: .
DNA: TGTGCCAGCAGCAAACGGGGAGTCTCTGGAAACACCATATATTTT
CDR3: CASSKRGVSGNTIYF

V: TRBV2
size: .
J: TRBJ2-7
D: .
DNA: TGTGCCAGCAGTGAAGGCAGGTTGGGCTACGAGCAGTACTTC
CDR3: CASSEGRLGYEQYF

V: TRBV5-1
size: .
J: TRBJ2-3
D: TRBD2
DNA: TGCGCCAGCAGCTTGGCGCCTAGCGGGGCCCCGGATACGCAGTATTTT
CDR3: CASSLAPSGAPDTQYF

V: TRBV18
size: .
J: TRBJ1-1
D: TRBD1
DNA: TGTGCCAGCTCGGACAGGCAGTTCTTAACTGAAGCTTTCTTT
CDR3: CASSDRQFLTEAFF

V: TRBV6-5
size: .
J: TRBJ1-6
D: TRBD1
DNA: TGTGCCAGCAGCTCAACGGGACAGGGGAACTCACCCCTCCACTTT
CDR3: CASSSTGQGNSPLHF

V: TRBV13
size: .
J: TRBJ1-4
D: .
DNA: TGTGCCAGCAGCTTAGTTGGGCAGGGCGTCGATGAAAAACTGTTTTTT
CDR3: CASSLVGQGVDEKLFF

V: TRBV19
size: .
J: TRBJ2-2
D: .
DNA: TGTGCCAGTAGAACCTTACAGGGAACCGGGGAGCTGTTTTTT
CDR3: CASRTLQGTGELFF

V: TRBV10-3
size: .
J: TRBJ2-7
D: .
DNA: TGTGCCATCAGTGGTCAGGCGTACGAGCAGTACTTC
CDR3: CAISGQAYEQYF

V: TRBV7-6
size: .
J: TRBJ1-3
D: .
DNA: TGTGCCAGCAGCCCGGGGACACCTAGGGGAAACACCATATATTTT
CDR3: CASSPGTPRGNTIYF

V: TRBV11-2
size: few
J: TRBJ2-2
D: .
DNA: TGTGCCAGCAGCTTCAGTGACTATAACACCGGGGAGCTGTTTTTT
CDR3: CASSFSDYNTGELFF

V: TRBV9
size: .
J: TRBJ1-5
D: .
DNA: TGTGCCAGCAGCGTAGGGGGAGGTCTCAATCAGCCCCAGCATTTT
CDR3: CASSVGGGLNQPQHF

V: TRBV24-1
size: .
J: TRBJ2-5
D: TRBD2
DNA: TGTGCCACCAGTGATTTTTGGTCCAGCGGGGGGGAAGAGACCCAGTACTTC
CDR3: CATSDFWSSGGEETQYF

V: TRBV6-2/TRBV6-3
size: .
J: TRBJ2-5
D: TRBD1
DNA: TGTGCCAGCAGCAGGCCGGGACAGGGCAAACAAGAGACCCAGTACTTC
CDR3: CASSRPGQGKQETQYF

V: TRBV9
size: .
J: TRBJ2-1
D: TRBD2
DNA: TGTGCCAGCAGCGGATACTCTAGCGGGGGCTCCTACAATGAGCAGTTCTTC
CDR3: CASSGYSSGGSYNEQFF

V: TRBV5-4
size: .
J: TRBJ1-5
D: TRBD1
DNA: TGTGCCAGCAGCACCCAGGGGGCGCGGGGCAATCAGCCCCAGCATTTT
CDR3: CASSTQGARGNQPQHF

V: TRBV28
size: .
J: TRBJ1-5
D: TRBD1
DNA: TGTGCCAGCACCGGGACAGGGGGCTTTAAGGATAGCAATCAGCCCCAGCATTTT
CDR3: CASTGTGGFKDSNQPQHF

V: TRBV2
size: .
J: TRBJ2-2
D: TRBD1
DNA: TGTGCCAGTACTGCCAGCACAGGGGACACCGGGGAGCTGTTTTTT
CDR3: CASTASTGDTGELFF

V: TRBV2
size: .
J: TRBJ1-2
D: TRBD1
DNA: TGTGCCAGCAGGACCGGGACAGGGGTTTACTATGGCTACACCTTC
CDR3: CASRTGTGVYYGYTF

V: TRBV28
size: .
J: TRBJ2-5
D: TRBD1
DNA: TGTGCCAGCAGTGTGACAGGGCCTCAAGAGACCCAGTACTTC
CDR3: CASSVTGPQETQYF

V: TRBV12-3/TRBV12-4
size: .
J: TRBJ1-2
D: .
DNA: TGTGCCAGCAGTTTGGGCAGGGATGCTGGCTACACCTTC
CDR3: CASSLGRDAGYTF

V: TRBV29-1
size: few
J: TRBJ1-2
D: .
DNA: TGCAGCGTTGAAGAGTTTACGCTCGGGGGCACCTTC
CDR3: CSVEEFTLGGTF

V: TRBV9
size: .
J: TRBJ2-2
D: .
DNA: TGTGCCAGCAGCTTCGCGGCGGGGGCGCTCGGGGAGCTGTTTTTT
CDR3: CASSFAAGALGELFF

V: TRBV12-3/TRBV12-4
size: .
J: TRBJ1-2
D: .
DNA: TGTGCCAGCAGTTCGGGGGGCTACACCTTC
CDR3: CASSSGGYTF